The sample holds a few counts of the clone carrying this T cell receptor (beta chain). Its target is not known. The data originate from a study of beta chain features in type 1 diabetes. In the study overall: The study found patients and healthy donors alike in age, gender and cell yields.

The study reverse transcribed the entire isolated RNA, so it sequenced expressed TCRB transcripts. Each sample of naive, central memory or regulatory T cells had, on average, around 4 million reads. Sequencing was performed with immunoSEQ multiplex PCR; in TCRdb, only in-frame clones are kept and a portion is missing. The data contain some 700,000 clones, under 15% of them singletons. The study, taken as a whole, reports: There were fewer insertions and more deletions at the VDJ junctions of type 1 diabetes patients. Across all four CD4+ subsets, people with type 1 diabetes showed modestly shorter TCRB CDR3s. It was possible that PCR favored shorter templates, equally so in patients and controls.

The sequence was collected from a man aged 18 to 30 with type 1 diabetes. The sequencing sample was made of naive CD4+ T cells from blood.

The CDR3 protein is CASSARTGLAGGYNEQFF. CDR3 nucleotides: TGTGCCAGCAGTGCCAGAACGGGACTAGCGGGGGGTTACAATGAGCAGTTCTTC. The chain couples TRBV25-1 to TRBJ2-1; TRBD2 agrees at 15 bases. The CDR3 is 18 residues long. Germline V lookup: CDR1 MGHDK, CDR2 SYGVNS. V was clipped by 4 bases and J by 4 bases; unmatched bases: 8.